These T cell receptor beta chains were read from a single sample in a study of blood T cells in healthy people across ages. From the 5' RACE reads, TCRdb called clonotypes with MiXCR, one entry per CDR3 protein. The top ten clones hold 4% of a sample with roughly 1.5 million distinct CDR3 sequences, approximately 43% of them seen once. The sequencing input was blood. These TCRs come from a woman between 18 and 30 years old in good health. The CDR3 runs from the conserved cysteine through the conserved F or W. Fields, in order: clone size, J gene, D gene, CDR3 length, V gene, CDR3 protein, CDR3 DNA. The D gene is left open where the match is weak. Clone size appears in some rows only: once, few, many, or a class for an expanded clone.

clone size: NA; J gene: TRBJ1-6; D gene: TRBD1; CDR3 length: 14; V gene: TRBV7-2; CDR3 protein: CASSLRQGSSPLHF; CDR3 DNA: TGTGCCAGCAGCCTAAGACAGGGGAGTTCACCCCTCCACTTT
clone size: few; J gene: TRBJ2-3; D gene: TRBD2; CDR3 length: 16; V gene: TRBV27; CDR3 protein: CASSSRDSGVPDTQYF; CDR3 DNA: TGTGCCAGCAGTTCCCGGGATAGCGGGGTTCCAGATACGCAGTATTTT
clone size: NA; J gene: TRBJ1-2; D gene: NA; CDR3 length: 16; V gene: TRBV4-1; CDR3 protein: CASSQDDPGASYGYTF; CDR3 DNA: TGCGCCAGCAGCCAAGATGACCCAGGGGCAAGCTATGGCTACACCTTC
clone size: few; J gene: TRBJ1-2; D gene: TRBD1; CDR3 length: 16; V gene: TRBV12-3/TRBV12-4; CDR3 protein: CASSPFDRVWRYGYTF; CDR3 DNA: TGTGCCAGCAGCCCCTTTGACAGGGTTTGGCGCTATGGCTACACCTTC
clone size: many; J gene: TRBJ2-7; D gene: NA; CDR3 length: 14; V gene: TRBV7-9; CDR3 protein: CASSLSLGTAEQYF; CDR3 DNA: TGTGCCAGCAGCTTATCGCTAGGAACGGCCGAGCAGTACTTC
clone size: NA; J gene: TRBJ1-2; D gene: TRBD1; CDR3 length: 15; V gene: TRBV12-3/TRBV12-4; CDR3 protein: CASSFYGQGANGYTF; CDR3 DNA: TGTGCCAGCAGTTTTTACGGACAGGGGGCGAATGGCTACACCTTC
clone size: NA; J gene: TRBJ1-2; D gene: NA; CDR3 length: 13; V gene: TRBV25-1; CDR3 protein: CASSELPAGGYTF; CDR3 DNA: TGTGCCAGCAGTGAATTACCAGCAGGTGGCTACACCTTC
clone size: once; J gene: TRBJ2-1; D gene: NA; CDR3 length: 14; V gene: TRBV6-6; CDR3 protein: CASSDSTRNNEQFF; CDR3 DNA: TGTGCCAGCAGTGACTCGACCAGAAACAATGAGCAGTTCTTC
clone size: NA; J gene: TRBJ2-3; D gene: NA; CDR3 length: 11; V gene: TRBV20-1; CDR3 protein: CSATVTDTQYF; CDR3 DNA: TGCAGTGCGACAGTCACAGATACGCAGTATTTT
clone size: NA; J gene: TRBJ1-2; D gene: TRBD1; CDR3 length: 15; V gene: TRBV4-1; CDR3 protein: CASSQRTGYGYGYTF; CDR3 DNA: TGCGCCAGCAGCCAACGGACAGGTTACGGCTATGGCTACACCTTC
clone size: NA; J gene: TRBJ2-5; D gene: NA; CDR3 length: 9; V gene: TRBV29-1; CDR3 protein: CSVDGTQYF; CDR3 DNA: TGCAGCGTCGACGGGACCCAGTACTTC
clone size: many; J gene: TRBJ2-7; D gene: NA; CDR3 length: 13; V gene: TRBV29-1; CDR3 protein: CSVARTDSYEQYF; CDR3 DNA: TGCAGCGTTGCGCGGACGGACTCCTACGAGCAGTACTTC
clone size: NA; J gene: TRBJ1-1; D gene: NA; CDR3 length: 14; V gene: TRBV16; CDR3 protein: CASSQSWGLTEAFF; CDR3 DNA: TGTGCCAGCAGCCAATCCTGGGGGCTCACTGAAGCTTTCTTT
clone size: NA; J gene: TRBJ2-1; D gene: NA; CDR3 length: 14; V gene: TRBV27; CDR3 protein: CASSPGSRYNEQFF; CDR3 DNA: TGTGCCAGCAGTCCCGGGAGTAGATACAATGAGCAGTTCTTC
clone size: NA; J gene: TRBJ2-3; D gene: NA; CDR3 length: 12; V gene: TRBV12-3/TRBV12-4; CDR3 protein: CASRARTDTQYF; CDR3 DNA: TGTGCCAGCAGAGCTCGCACAGATACGCAGTATTTT
clone size: NA; J gene: TRBJ2-5; D gene: NA; CDR3 length: 13; V gene: TRBV27; CDR3 protein: CASSLPRGNEQYF; CDR3 DNA: TGTGCCAGCAGTTTGCCTAGGGGAAATGAGCAGTACTTC
clone size: NA; J gene: TRBJ2-4; D gene: TRBD1; CDR3 length: 15; V gene: TRBV4-3; CDR3 protein: CASSQGTGGYHIQYF; CDR3 DNA: TGCGCCAGCAGCCAGGGGACAGGGGGCTATCACATTCAGTACTTC
clone size: NA; J gene: TRBJ2-1; D gene: TRBD2; CDR3 length: 17; V gene: TRBV4-3; CDR3 protein: CASSQEFLAGGGKEQFF; CDR3 DNA: TGCGCCAGCAGCCAAGAATTCCTAGCGGGAGGCGGAAAGGAGCAGTTCTTC
clone size: NA; J gene: TRBJ1-1; D gene: NA; CDR3 length: 14; V gene: TRBV6-6; CDR3 protein: CASSRDIRRTEAFF; CDR3 DNA: TGTGCCAGCAGCCGCGACATCCGGCGGACTGAAGCTTTCTTT
clone size: few; J gene: TRBJ1-2; D gene: TRBD1; CDR3 length: 14; V gene: TRBV7-2; CDR3 protein: CASSFLDRGYGYTF; CDR3 DNA: TGTGCCAGCAGTTTCCTGGACAGGGGCTATGGCTACACCTTC
clone size: few; J gene: TRBJ2-5; D gene: NA; CDR3 length: 14; V gene: TRBV7-2; CDR3 protein: CASSLGMGRETQYF; CDR3 DNA: TGTGCCAGCAGCTTAGGTATGGGTCGAGAGACCCAGTACTTC
clone size: NA; J gene: TRBJ1-2; D gene: NA; CDR3 length: 14; V gene: TRBV4-1; CDR3 protein: CASSQDRRVPGYTF; CDR3 DNA: TGCGCCAGCAGCCAAGATCGTCGGGTTCCTGGCTACACCTTC